This T cell receptor beta chain appears in the sequencing data of a study of blood T cell repertoires in COVID-19. Clones were sequenced by immunoSEQ multiplex PCR, and TCRdb holds only the in-frame ones, with some missing. The sample contains 110,000 to 150,000 clones, around four fifths of which appear only once. This clone was counted between two and nine times. CDR1 is LGHDT and CDR2 is YNNKEL in the germline V gene (reference sequence). V was clipped by 0 bases and J by 0 bases; unmatched bases: 11. CDR3 length: 19 residues. The rearrangement links TRBV3-1 (or the pseudogene TRBV3-2) to TRBJ1-3; 7 bases match TRBD1. The sequenced sample was PBMCs or T cells enriched from blood (not recorded which). This clonotype was obtained from a woman aged 50 to 60 who had recovered from COVID-19. The CDR3 DNA reads TGTGCCAGCAGCCAAGATTTTTGGACAGGACGGAGCTCTGGAAACACCATATATTTT. It translates to CASSQDFWTGRSSGNTIYF.